This paragraph reports one T cell receptor beta chain. The antigen is unknown. Germline assignment: CDR1 LGHDT and CDR2 YNNKEL (reference sequence). The CDR3 loop spans 17 amino acids. The germline V and J ends were trimmed by 4 bases and 0 bases, with 16 bases remaining between them. This specimen belongs to a study of T cell responses to AZD1222 COVID-19 vaccine. The data were produced by immunoSEQ multiplex PCR, yet TCRdb's version contains in-frame clones alone and is incomplete. The sample gives 150,000 or so clones, roughly nine tenths of which show up once; around 4.9% is in the top ten. Study-wide findings and caveats: Clonal diversity was possibly underestimated; the donors were predominantly white British and more often female. Spike-specific TCR breadth and depth rose after two AZD1222 doses.

The chain recombines TRBV3-1 (or the pseudogene TRBV3-2) with TRBJ2-1; no reliable D call. The TCR originated in an adult in good health. This material consisted of peripheral blood, taken on day 0 of AZD1222 vaccination. This chain's CDR3 is CASSPPNGRSSYNEQFF. The CDR3 nucleotides read TGTGCCAGCAGCCCTCCAAATGGGCGAAGCTCCTACAATGAGCAGTTCTTC.